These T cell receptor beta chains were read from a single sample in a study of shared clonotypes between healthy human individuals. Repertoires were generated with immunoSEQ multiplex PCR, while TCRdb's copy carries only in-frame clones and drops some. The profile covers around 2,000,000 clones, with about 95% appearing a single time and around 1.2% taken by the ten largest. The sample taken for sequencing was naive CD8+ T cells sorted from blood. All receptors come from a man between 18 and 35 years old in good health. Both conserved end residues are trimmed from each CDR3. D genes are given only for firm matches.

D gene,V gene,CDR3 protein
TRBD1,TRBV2,ASSEDRGTNQPQH
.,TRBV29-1,SVEGGQTLRTGELF
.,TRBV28,ASSSLTESTTNEKLF
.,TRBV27,ASSSLLGQPRGNEKLF
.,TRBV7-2,ASSLPQGRGTGELF
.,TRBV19,ASTKDALAKNIQY
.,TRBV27,ASSPTGNHEQY
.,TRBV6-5,ASSYSGGFYEQY
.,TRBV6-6,ASSSSLARTDTQY
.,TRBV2,ASSDHVISNQPQH
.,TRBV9,ASSSRPLLAVPDTQY
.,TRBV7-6,ASSPRGTASHNEQF
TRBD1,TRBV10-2,ASSEPYDRGYSYEQY
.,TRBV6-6,ASSATRGLTDTQY
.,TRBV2,ASSFGAGDEQF
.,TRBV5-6,ASSLWPGELF
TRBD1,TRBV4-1,ASSHHDRGMDTGELF
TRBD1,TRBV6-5,ASSYSPLTGHYGYT
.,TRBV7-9,ASSRNNSPLH
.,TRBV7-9,ASSSSKTTDTQY
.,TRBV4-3,ASSPGPGYEQY
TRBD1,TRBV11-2,ASSPPDRDNEKLF
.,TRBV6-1,ATLFTGELF
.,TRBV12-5,ASGLGGAYEQY
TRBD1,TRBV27,ASSLKGQTGGDTEAF
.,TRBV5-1,ASSLFENTEAF
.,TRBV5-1,ASSGGLPTTDTQY
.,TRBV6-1,ASSEALLGGYNSPLH